Only one count was recorded for the clone carrying this T cell receptor (beta chain). This sample is part of a study of T cell changes during pregnancy in multiple sclerosis. Assay: immunoSEQ multiplex PCR; the TCRdb copy retains only in-frame clones and omits some. The sample yields fewer than 60,000 clones, about 90% seen once. Trimming at V came to 4 bases and at J to 5 bases, leaving 7 bases not matched to a gene. Germline V gene sequence: CDR1 SEHNR, CDR2 FQNEAQ (reference sequence). The CDR3 contains 15 residues. Sample: peripheral blood, taken after pregnancy. The gene calls are TRBV7-9 and TRBJ1-4, with 7 bases identical to TRBD1. This TCR derives from a female donor in good health, enrolled as a control in a pregnancy study. The DNA of the CDR3 is TGTGCCAGCAGCTCCTACCTACAGGGGAATGAAAAACTGTTTTTT. It is translated as CASSSYLQGNEKLFF.